A single sample is the source of the 5 T cell receptor beta chains below, sequenced in a study of immune cell composition in non-small cell lung cancer. TCRdb's table, derived via immunoSEQ multiplex PCR, lists solely in-frame clones and lacks some. The sample lists 15,000 or so clones; about 80% were seen once. Normal lung was taken at the farthest possible site, at least 3 cm from tumour. These data were likewise used in another study, on CD4 T cells in lung cancer.

Sequenced sample: non-adjacent lung tissue. The receptors shown here come from a human donor with non-small cell lung cancer.

This rearrangement joins TRBV7-9 to TRBJ1-2; unclear D gene. The V and J ends lost 0 bases and 4 bases respectively, with 12 bases between them. The CDR3 sequence is 15 residues long. Germline CDR1 SEHNR, CDR2 FQNEAQ (reference sequence). The CDR3 sequence is CASSLAAGPSYGYTF. CDR3 in DNA: TGTGCCAGCAGCTTAGCGGCCGGACCGAGCTATGGCTACACCTTC.

This clone was detected once. The chain recombines TRBV4-3 with TRBJ2-3; D gene unclear. This CDR3 comprises 15 residues. Germline lookup yields CDR1 LGHNA and CDR2 YSLEER. Between the trimmed V and J ends, which lost 0 bases and 5 bases, there was a span of 12 bases. The chain's CDR3 is CASSQDVASEDTQYF. CDR3 in DNA: TGCGCCAGCAGCCAAGACGTCGCCAGTGAAGATACGCAGTATTTT.

The chain links TRBV6-5 to TRBJ1-1; D is perhaps TRBD1 (5 bases). From germline, CDR1 is MNHEY and CDR2 SVGAGI. V lost 3 bases and J 0 bases, leaving 8 bases between the germline ends. This CDR3 has 14 residues. CDR3 nucleotide sequence: TGTGCCAGCAGTTATGGGGGTCTGAACACTGAAGCTTTCTTT. This encodes CASSYGGLNTEAFF.

V and J are TRBV5-4 and TRBJ1-2; tentative D call: TRBD1 (6 bases). Germline V gene data show CDR1 as SGHNT and CDR2 as YYREEE (reference sequence). V lost 0 bases, J lost 4 bases, and 13 bases lay in between. The CDR3 length is 15 residues. The CDR3 nucleotides are TGTGCCAGCAGCTTGGGTTCTGGGGACACCTATGGCTACACCTTC. Protein product: CASSLGSGDTYGYTF.

The chain employs TRBV18 and TRBJ1-2; possible D gene TRBD1, 5 bases. Per the germline V gene, CDR1 is KGHSH and CDR2 is LQKENI. Trimming stripped 4 bases from V and 7 bases from J, with 16 bases between. CDR3 length: 14 amino acids. CDR3 DNA sequence: TGTGCCAGCTCACGGCAACAGGCTAGTGGTGGCTACACCTTC. Translated, it gives CASSRQQASGGYTF.